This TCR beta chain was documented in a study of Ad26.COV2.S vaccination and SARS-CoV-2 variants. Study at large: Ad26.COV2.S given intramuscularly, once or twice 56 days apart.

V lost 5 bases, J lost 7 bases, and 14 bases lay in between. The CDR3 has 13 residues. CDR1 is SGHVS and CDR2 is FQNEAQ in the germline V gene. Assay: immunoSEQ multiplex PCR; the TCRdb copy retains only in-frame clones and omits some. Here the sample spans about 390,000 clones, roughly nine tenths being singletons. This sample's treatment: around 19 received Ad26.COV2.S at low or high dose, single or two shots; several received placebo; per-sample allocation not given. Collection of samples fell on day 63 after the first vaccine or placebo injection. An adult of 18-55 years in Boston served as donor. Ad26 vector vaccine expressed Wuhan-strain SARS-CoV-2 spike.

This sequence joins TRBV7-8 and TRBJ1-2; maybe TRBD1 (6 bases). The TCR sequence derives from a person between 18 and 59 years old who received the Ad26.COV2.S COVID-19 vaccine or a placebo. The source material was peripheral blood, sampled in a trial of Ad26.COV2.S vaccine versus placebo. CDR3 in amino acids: CASSHREEGGYTF. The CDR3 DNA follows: TGTGCCAGCAGCCACAGGGAGGAGGGTGGCTACACCTTC.